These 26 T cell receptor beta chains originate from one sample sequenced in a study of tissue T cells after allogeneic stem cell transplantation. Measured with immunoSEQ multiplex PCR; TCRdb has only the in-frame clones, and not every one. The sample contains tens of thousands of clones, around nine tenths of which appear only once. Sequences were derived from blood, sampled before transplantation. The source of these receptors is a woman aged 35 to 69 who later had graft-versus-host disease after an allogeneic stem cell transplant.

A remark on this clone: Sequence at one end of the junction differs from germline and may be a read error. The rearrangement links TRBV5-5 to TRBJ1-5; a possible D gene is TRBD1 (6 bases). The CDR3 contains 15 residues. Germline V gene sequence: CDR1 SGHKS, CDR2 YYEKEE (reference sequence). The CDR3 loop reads CAGSFSGEESQPQHF. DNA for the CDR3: TGTGCCGGCAGCTTTTCAGGGGAGGAAAGTCAGCCCCAGCATTTT.

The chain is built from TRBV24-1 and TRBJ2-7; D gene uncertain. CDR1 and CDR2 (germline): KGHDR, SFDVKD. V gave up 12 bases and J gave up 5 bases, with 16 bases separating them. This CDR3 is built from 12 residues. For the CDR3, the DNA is TGTGCCCCGATCGTGGCCGAGGACGAGCAGTACTTC. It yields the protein CAPIVAEDEQYF.

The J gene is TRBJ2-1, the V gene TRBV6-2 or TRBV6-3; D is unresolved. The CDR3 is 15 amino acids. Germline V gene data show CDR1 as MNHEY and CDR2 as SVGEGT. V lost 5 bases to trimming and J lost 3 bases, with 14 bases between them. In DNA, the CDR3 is TGTGCCAGCAGTCCCCGGGTTGCCGACTACAATGAGCAGTTCTTC. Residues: CASSPRVADYNEQFF.

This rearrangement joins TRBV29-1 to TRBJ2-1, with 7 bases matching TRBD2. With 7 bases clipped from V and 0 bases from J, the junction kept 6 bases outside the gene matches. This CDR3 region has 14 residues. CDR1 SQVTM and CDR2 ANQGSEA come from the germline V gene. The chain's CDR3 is CSESRTSSYNEQFF. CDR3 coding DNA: TGCAGCGAATCCAGGACTAGCTCCTACAATGAGCAGTTCTTC.

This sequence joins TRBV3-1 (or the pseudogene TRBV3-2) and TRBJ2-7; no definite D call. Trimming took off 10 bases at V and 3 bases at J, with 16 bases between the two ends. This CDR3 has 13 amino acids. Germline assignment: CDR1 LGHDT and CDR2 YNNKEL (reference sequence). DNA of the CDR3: TGTGCCACCCGACGGGTGCCCCGCTACGAGCAGTACTTC. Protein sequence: CATRRVPRYEQYF.

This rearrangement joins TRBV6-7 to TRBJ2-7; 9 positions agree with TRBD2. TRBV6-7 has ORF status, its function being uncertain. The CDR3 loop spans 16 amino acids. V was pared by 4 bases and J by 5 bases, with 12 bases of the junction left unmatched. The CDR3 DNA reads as TGTGCCAGCAGTTCCGCGGGAGGGCCTAGCGGGAACGAGCAGTACTTC. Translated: CASSSAGGPSGNEQYF.

The CDR3 nucleotides are TGTGCCATCAGTGACCCTTCTCCGCCACTAGCGGGAGGGCAGGCAGATACGCAGTATTTT. It translates to CAISDPSPPLAGGQADTQYF. This chain uses TRBV10-3 with TRBJ2-3; TRBD2 matches at 13 bases. The CDR3 has 20 residues. The V and J ends lost 3 bases and 4 bases, in that order; junction bases with no gene match: 16. Germline CDR1 and CDR2: ENHRY and SYGVKD.

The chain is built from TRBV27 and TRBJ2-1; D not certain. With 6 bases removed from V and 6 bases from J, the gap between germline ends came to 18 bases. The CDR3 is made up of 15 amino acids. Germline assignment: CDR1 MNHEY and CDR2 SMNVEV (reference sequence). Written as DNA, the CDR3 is TGTGCCAGCAGACCATCTTGGTCCTACCGCAATGAGCAGTTCTTC. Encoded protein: CASRPSWSYRNEQFF.

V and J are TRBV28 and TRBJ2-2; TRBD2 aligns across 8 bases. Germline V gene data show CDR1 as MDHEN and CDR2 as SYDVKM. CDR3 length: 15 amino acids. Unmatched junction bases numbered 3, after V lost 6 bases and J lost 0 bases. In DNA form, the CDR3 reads TGTGCCAGCAGATTAGCGGGACCGAACACCGGGGAGCTGTTTTTT. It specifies CASRLAGPNTGELFF.

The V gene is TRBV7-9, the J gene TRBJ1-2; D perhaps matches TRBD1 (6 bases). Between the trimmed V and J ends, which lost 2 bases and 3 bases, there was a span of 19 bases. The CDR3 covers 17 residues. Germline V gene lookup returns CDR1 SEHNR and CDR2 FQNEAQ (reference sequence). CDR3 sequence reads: CASSLPPWRDIDYGYTF. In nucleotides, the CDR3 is TGTGCCAGCAGCTTACCCCCGTGGAGGGACATTGACTATGGCTACACCTTC.

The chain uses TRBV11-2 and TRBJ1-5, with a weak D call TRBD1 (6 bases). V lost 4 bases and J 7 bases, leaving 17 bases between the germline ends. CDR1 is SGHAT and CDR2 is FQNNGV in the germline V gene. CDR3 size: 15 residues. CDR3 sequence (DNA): TGTGCCAGCAGCTCCTTGGGGGGGGCAGGGCAGCCCCAGCATTTT. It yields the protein CASSSLGGAGQPQHF.

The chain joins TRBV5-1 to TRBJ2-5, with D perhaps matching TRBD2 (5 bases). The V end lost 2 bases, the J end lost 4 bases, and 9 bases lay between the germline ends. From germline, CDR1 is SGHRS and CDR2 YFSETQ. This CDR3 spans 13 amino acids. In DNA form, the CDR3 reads TGCGCCAGCAGCTTAACTAGTAGAGAGACCCAGTACTTC. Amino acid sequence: CASSLTSRETQYF.

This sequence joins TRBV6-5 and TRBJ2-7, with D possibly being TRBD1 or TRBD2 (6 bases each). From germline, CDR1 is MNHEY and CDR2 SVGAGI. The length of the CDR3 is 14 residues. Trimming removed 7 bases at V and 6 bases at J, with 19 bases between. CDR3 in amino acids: CASTPGGGPIEQYF. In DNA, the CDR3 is TGTGCCAGCACTCCAGGAGGGGGACCAATCGAGCAGTACTTC.

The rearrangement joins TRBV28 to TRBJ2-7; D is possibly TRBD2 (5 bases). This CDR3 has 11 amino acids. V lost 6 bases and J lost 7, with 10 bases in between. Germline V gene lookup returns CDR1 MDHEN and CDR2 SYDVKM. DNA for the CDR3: TGTGCCAGCAGCCCGGGAAGGGAGCAGTACTTC. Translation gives CASSPGREQYF.

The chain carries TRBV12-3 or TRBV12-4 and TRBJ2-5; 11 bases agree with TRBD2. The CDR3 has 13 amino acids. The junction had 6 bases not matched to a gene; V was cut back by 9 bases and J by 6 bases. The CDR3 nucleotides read TGTGCCAGTAGTAGCGGGAGGGCAAAGACCCAGTACTTC. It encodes CASSSGRAKTQYF.

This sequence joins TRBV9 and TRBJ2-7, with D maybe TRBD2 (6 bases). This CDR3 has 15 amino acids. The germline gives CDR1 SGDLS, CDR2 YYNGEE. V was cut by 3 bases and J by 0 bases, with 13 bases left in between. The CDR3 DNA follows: TGTGCCAGCAGCGCGGGTAGCGGCTCCTCCTACGAGCAGTACTTC. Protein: CASSAGSGSSYEQYF.

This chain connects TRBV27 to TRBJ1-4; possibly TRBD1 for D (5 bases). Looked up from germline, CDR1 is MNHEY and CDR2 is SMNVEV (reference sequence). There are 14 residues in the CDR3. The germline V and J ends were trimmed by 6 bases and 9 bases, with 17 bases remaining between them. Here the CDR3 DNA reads TGTGCCAGCAGACGATCCGGGGGTTTTAAAAAACTGTTTTTT. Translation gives CASRRSGGFKKLFF.

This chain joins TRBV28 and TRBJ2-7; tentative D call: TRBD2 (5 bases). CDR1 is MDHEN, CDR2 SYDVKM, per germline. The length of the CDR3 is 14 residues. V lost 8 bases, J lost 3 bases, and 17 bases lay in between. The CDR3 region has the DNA TGTGCCAGCCAGTCTGCAGCGGTGGGCTACGAGCAGTACTTC. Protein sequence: CASQSAAVGYEQYF.

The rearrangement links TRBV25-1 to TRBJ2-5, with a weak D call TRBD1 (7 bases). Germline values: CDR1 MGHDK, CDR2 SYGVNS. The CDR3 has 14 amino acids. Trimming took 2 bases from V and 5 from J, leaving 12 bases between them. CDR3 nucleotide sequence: TGTGCCAGCAGTGAAGGAGGGGGCGAGGAGACCCAGTACTTC. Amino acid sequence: CASSEGGGEETQYF.

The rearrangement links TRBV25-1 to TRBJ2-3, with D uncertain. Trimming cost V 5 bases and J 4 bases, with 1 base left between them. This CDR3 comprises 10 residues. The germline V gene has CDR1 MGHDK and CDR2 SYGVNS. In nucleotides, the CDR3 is TGTGCCAGCAGTTCAGATACGCAGTATTTT. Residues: CASSSDTQYF.

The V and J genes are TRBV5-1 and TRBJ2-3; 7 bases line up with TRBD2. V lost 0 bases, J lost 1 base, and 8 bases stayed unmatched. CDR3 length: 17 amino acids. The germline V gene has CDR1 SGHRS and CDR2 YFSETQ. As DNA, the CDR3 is TGCGCCAGCAGCTTGGATTTGGCGGGAGCCGGCACAGATACGCAGTATTTT. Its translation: CASSLDLAGAGTDTQYF. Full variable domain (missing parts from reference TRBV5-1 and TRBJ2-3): KAGVTQTPRYLIKTRGQQVTLSCSPISGHRSVSWYQQTPGQGLQFLFEYFSETQRNKGNFPGRFSGRQFSNSRSEMNVSTLELGDSALYLCASSLDLAGAGTDTQYFGPGTRLTVL.

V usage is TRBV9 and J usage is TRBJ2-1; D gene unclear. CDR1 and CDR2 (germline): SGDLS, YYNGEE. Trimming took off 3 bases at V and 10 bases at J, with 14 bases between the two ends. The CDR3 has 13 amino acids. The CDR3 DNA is TGTGCCAGCAGCGCTCACTTATATACCGAGCAGTTCTTC. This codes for CASSAHLYTEQFF.

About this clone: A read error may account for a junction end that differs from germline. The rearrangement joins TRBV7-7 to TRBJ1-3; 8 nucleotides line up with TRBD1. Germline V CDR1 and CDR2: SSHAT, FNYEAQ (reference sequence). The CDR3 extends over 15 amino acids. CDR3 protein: CASSKQGAAGNTIYF. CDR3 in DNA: TGTGCTAGCAGTAAGCAGGGGGCTGCTGGAAACACCATATATTTT.

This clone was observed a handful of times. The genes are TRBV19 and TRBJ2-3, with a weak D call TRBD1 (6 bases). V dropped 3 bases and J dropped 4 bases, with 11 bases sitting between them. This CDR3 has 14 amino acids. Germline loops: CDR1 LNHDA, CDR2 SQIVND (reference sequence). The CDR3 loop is CASSIQPGADTQYF. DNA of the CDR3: TGTGCCAGTAGTATCCAGCCAGGGGCAGATACGCAGTATTTT.

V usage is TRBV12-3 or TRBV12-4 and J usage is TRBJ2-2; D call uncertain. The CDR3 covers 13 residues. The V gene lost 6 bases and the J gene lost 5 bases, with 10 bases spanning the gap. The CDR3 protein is CASSWGGTGELFF. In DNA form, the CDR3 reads TGTGCCAGCAGCTGGGGTGGGACCGGGGAGCTGTTTTTT.

The CDR3 region is CATSTVRELQYF. CDR3 DNA: TGTGCCACCAGCACCGTAAGGGAGTTACAGTACTTC. The chain links TRBV15 to TRBJ2-7, with a possible D match to TRBD2 (5 bases). Trimming shortened V by 4 bases and J by 10 bases, and 14 bases separated the two germline ends. Germline-derived CDR1 and CDR2 are LNHNV and YYDKDF (reference sequence). The CDR3 length is 12 residues.